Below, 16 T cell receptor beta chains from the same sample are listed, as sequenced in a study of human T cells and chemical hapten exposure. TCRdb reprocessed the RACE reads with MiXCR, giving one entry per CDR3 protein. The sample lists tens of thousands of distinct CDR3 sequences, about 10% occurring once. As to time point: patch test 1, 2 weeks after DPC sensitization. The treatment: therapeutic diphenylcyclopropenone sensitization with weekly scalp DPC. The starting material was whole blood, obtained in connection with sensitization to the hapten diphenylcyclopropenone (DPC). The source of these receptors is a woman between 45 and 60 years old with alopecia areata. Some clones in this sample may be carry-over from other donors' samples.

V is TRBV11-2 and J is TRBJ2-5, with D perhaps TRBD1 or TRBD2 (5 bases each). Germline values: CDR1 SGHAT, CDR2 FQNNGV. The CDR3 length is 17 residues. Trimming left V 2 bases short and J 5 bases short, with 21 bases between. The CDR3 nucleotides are TGTGCCAGCAGCTTATCAACCCAGGGACGGCGCGGGGAGACCCAGTACTTC. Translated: CASSLSTQGRRGETQYF.

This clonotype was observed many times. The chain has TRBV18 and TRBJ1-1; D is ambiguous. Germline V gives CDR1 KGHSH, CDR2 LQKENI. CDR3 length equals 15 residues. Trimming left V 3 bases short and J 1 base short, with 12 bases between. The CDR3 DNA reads TGTGCCAGCTCACCCGCCACGCGGGGGAACACTGAAGCTTTCTTT. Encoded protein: CASSPATRGNTEAFF. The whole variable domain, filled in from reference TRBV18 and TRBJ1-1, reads NAGVMQNPRHLVRRRGQEARLRCSPMKGHSHVYWYRQLPEEGLKFMVYLQKENIIDESGMPKERFSAEFPKEGPSILRIQQVVRGDSAAYFCASSPATRGNTEAFFGQGTRLTVV.

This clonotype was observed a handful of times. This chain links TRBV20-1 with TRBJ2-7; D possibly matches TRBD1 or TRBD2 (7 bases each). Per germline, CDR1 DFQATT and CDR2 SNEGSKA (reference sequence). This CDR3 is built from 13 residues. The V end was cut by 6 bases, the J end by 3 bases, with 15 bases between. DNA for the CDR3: TGCAGTGCCCACCCAGGGGGGGTCTACGAGCAGTACTTC. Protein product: CSAHPGGVYEQYF.

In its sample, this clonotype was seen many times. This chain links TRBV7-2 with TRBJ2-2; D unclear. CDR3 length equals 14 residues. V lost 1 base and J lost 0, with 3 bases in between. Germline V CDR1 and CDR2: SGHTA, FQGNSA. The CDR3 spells CASSLVANTGELFF. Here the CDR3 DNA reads TGTGCCAGCAGCTTAGTTGCGAACACCGGGGAGCTGTTTTTT.

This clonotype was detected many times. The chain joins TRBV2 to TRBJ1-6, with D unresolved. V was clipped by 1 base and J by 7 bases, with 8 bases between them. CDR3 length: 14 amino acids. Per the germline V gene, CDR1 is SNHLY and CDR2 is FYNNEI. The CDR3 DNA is TGTGCCAGCAGTGAAGACTTGCCGAATTCACCCCTCCACTTT. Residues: CASSEDLPNSPLHF. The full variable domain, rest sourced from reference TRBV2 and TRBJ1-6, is EPEVTQTPSHQVTQMGQEVILRCVPISNHLYFYWYRQILGQKVEFLVSFYNNEISEKSEIFDDQFSVERPDGSNFTLKIRSTKLEDSAMYFCASSEDLPNSPLHFGNGTRLTVT.

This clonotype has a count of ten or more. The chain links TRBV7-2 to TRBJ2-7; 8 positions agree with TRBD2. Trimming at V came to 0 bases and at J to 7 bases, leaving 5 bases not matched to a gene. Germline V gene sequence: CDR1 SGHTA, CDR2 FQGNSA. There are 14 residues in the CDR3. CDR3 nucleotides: TGTGCCAGCAGCTTAGCAGCGGGAGTTTCGGAGCAGTACTTC. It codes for CASSLAAGVSEQYF.

CDR3 sequence (DNA): TGTGCCAGCAGGTTGGACGGCACCCGAGGGACCGGGGAGCTGTTTTTT. Its translation: CASRLDGTRGTGELFF. This sequence joins TRBV7-2 and TRBJ2-2, with D tentatively TRBD2 (5 bases). The germline CDR1 and CDR2 sequences are SGHTA and FQGNSA. Trimming stripped 6 bases from V and 5 bases from J, with 19 bases between. The CDR3 spans 16 residues.

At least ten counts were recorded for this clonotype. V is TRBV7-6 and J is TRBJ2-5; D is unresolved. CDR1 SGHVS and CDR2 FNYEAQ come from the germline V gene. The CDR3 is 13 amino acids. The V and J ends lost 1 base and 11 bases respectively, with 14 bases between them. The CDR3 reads CASSLDPPGLQYF. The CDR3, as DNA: TGTGCCAGCAGCTTAGACCCACCCGGTCTACAGTACTTC.

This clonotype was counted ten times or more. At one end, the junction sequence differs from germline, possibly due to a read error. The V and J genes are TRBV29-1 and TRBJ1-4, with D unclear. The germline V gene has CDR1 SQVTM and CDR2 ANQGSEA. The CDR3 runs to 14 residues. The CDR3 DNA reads TGCAGCGTAGAAGACGGAGCAACTAATGAAAAACTGTTTTTT. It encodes CSVEDGATNEKLFF.

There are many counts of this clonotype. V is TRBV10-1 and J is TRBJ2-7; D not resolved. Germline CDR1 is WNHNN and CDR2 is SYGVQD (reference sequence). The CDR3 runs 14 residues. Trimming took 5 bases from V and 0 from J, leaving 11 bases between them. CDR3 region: CASSFPESSYEQYF. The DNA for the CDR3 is TGCGCCAGCAGTTTCCCAGAAAGCTCCTACGAGCAGTACTTC.

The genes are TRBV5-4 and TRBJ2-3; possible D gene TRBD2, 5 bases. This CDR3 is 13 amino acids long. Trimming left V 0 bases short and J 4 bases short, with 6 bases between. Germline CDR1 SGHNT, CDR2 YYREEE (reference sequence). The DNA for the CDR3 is TGTGCCAGCAGCTTGGGGAGGCCAGATACGCAGTATTTT. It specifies CASSLGRPDTQYF.

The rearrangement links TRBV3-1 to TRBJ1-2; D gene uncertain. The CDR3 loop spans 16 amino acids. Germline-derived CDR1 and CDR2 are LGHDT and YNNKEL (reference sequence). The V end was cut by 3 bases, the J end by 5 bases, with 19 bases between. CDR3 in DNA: TGTGCCAGCAGCCACCTTTTACAGAAATCCCCATATGGCTACACCTTC. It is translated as CASSHLLQKSPYGYTF.

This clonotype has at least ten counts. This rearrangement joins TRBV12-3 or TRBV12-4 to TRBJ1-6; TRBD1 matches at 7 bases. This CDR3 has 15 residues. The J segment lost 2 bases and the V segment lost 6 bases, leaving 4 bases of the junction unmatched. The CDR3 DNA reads TGTGCCAGCAGCTACAGGGGCGCCTATAATTCACCCCTCCACTTT. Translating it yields CASSYRGAYNSPLHF.

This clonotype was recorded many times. The CDR3 bases are TGCAGCGTTGAAGTTTCGGGGACAGGGAACACTGAAGCTTTCTTT. Encoded protein: CSVEVSGTGNTEAFF. The chain recombines TRBV29-1 with TRBJ1-1, with 8 bases lining up with TRBD1. In germline, CDR1 is SQVTM, CDR2 ANQGSEA. The CDR3 length is 15 residues. J lost 1 base, V lost 1 base, and 5 bases had no gene match.

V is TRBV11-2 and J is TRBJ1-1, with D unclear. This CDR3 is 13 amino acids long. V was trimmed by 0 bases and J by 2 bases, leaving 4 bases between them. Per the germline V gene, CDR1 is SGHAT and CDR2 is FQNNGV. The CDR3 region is CASSLDINTEAFF. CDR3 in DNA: TGTGCCAGCAGCTTAGATATAAACACTGAAGCTTTCTTT.

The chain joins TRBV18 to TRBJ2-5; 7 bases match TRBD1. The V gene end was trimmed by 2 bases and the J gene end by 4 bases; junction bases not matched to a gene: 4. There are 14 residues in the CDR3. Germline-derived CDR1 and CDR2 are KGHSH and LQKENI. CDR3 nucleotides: TGTGCCAGCTCACCAACGGCAGGGGGAGAGACCCAGTACTTC. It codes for CASSPTAGGETQYF. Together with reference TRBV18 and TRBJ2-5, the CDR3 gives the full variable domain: NAGVMQNPRHLVRRRGQEARLRCSPMKGHSHVYWYRQLPEEGLKFMVYLQKENIIDESGMPKERFSAEFPKEGPSILRIQQVVRGDSAAYFCASSPTAGGETQYFGPGTRLLVL.